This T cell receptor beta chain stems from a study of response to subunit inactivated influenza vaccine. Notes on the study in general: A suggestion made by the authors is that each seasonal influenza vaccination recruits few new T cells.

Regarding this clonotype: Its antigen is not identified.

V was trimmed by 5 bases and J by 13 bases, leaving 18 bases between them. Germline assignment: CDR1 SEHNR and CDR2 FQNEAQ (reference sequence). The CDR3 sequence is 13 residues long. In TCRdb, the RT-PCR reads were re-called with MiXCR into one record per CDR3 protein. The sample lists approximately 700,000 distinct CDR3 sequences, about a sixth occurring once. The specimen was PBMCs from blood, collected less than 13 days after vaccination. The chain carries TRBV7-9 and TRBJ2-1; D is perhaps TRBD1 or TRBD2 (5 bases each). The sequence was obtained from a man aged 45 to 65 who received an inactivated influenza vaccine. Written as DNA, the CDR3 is TGTGCCAGCAGCGCCCGGGACGGGACCAACCAGTTCTTC. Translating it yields CASSARDGTNQFF. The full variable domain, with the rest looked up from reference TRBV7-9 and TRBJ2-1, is DTGVSQNPRHKITKRGQNVTFRCDPISEHNRLYWYRQTLGQGPEFLTYFQNEAQLEKSRLLSDRFSAERPKGSFSTLEIQRTEQGDSAMYLCASSARDGTNQFFGPGTRLTVL.